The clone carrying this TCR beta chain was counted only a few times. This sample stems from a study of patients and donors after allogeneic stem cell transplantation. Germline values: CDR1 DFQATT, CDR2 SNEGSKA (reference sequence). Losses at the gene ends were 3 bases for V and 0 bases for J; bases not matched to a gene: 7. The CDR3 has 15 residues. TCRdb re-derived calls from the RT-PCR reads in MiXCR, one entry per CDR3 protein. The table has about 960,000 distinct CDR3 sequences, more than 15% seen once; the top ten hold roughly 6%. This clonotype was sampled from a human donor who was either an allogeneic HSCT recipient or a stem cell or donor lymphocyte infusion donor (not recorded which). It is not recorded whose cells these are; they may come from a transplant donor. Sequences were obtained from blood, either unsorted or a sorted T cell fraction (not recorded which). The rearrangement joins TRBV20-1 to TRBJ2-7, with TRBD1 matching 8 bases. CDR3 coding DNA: TGCAGTGCTAGGGCCAGGGGGCGTAACTCCTACGAGCAGTACTTC. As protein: CSARARGRNSYEQYF.